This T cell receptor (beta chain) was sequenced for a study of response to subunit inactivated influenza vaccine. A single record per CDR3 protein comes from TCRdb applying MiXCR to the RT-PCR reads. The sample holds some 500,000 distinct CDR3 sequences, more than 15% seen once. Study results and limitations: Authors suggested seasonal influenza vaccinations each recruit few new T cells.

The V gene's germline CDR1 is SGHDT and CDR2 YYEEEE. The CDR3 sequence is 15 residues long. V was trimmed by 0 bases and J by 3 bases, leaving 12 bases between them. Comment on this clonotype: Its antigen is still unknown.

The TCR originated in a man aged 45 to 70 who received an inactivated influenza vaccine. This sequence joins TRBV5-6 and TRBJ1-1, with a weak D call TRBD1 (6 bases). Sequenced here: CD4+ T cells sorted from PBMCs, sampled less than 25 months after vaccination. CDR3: CASSLVGGRDTEAFF. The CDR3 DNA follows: TGTGCCAGCAGCTTGGTTGGGGGGCGCGACACTGAAGCTTTCTTT.